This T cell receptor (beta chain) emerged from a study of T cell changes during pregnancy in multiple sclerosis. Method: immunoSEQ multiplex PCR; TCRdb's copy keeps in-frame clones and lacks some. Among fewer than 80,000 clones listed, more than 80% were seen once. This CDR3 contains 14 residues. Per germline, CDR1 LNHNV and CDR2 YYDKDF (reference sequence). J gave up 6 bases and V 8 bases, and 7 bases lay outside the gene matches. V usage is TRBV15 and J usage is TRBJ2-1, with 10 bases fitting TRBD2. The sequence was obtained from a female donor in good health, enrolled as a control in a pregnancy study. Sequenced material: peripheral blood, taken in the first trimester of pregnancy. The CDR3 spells CATLGSGRFNEQFF. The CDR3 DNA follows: TGTGCCACCCTCGGTAGCGGGAGGTTCAATGAGCAGTTCTTC.